These T cell receptor beta chains were read from a single sample in a study of shared clonotypes between healthy human individuals. TCRdb's copy holds only in-frame clones and misses some; the assay was immunoSEQ multiplex PCR. Of around 640,000 clones in the sample, roughly 96% were seen once. Sequencing was done on a sample of naive CD8+ T cells sorted from blood. These receptors were obtained from a woman aged 25 to 39 in good health. Each CDR3 is given with its conserved first and last residue. The order of the fields is clone size, J gene, V gene, D gene, CDR3 DNA, CDR3 protein. D genes are given only for firm matches. Only part of the rows carry a size: once, few, many, or a class if the clone is expanded.

clone size: NA; J gene: TRBJ2-1; V gene: TRBV4-1; D gene: NA; CDR3 DNA: TGCGCCAGCAGCCAAGATCAGTGGGAAATAGAGCAGTTCTTC; CDR3 protein: CASSQDQWEIEQFF
clone size: NA; J gene: TRBJ2-5; V gene: TRBV11-2; D gene: NA; CDR3 DNA: TGTGCCAGCAGGGAACGGGAGTACCAAGAGACCCAGTACTTC; CDR3 protein: CASREREYQETQYF
clone size: NA; J gene: TRBJ2-2; V gene: TRBV28; D gene: TRBD1; CDR3 DNA: TGTGCCAGCAGTTCAATTATTGACAGGGCTCGCGACGGGGAGCTGTTTTTT; CDR3 protein: CASSSIIDRARDGELFF
clone size: NA; J gene: TRBJ2-3; V gene: TRBV10-3; D gene: TRBD2; CDR3 DNA: TGTGCCATCAGTGAGTCGATAACTAGCGGGAGTATATTAGATACGCAGTATTTT; CDR3 protein: CAISESITSGSILDTQYF
clone size: few; J gene: TRBJ1-2; V gene: TRBV29-1; D gene: TRBD1; CDR3 DNA: TGCAGCGTGGGACAGGGCGATGGCTACACCTTC; CDR3 protein: CSVGQGDGYTF
clone size: NA; J gene: TRBJ2-7; V gene: TRBV25-1; D gene: TRBD2; CDR3 DNA: TGTGCCAGCAGGATTGAGACTAGCGGAGTTAACTACGAGCAGTACTTC; CDR3 protein: CASRIETSGVNYEQYF
clone size: NA; J gene: TRBJ1-1; V gene: TRBV27; D gene: NA; CDR3 DNA: TGTGCCAGCAGTTGGGGGGGAGGAACTGAAGCTTTCTTT; CDR3 protein: CASSWGGGTEAFF
clone size: NA; J gene: TRBJ1-1; V gene: TRBV27; D gene: NA; CDR3 DNA: TGTGCCAGCAGCCCCTTCGTTGAGGGCACTGAAGCTTTCTTT; CDR3 protein: CASSPFVEGTEAFF
clone size: NA; J gene: TRBJ1-1; V gene: TRBV15; D gene: NA; CDR3 DNA: TGTGCCACCAGCCGTGGGATGGGCAGGGGCGAGGTGAACACTGAAGCTTTCTTT; CDR3 protein: CATSRGMGRGEVNTEAFF
clone size: NA; J gene: TRBJ1-1; V gene: TRBV7-6; D gene: NA; CDR3 DNA: TGTGCCAGCAGCTTAGGGCATAAGAACACTGAAGCTTTCTTT; CDR3 protein: CASSLGHKNTEAFF
clone size: NA; J gene: TRBJ1-2; V gene: TRBV18; D gene: NA; CDR3 DNA: TGTGCCAGCTCACCGGGGGGGACCTATGGCTACACCTTC; CDR3 protein: CASSPGGTYGYTF
clone size: NA; J gene: TRBJ1-2; V gene: TRBV10-2; D gene: NA; CDR3 DNA: TGCGCCAGCAGGCAAGCTGAGGGCTACACCTTC; CDR3 protein: CASRQAEGYTF
clone size: NA; J gene: TRBJ2-1; V gene: TRBV28; D gene: NA; CDR3 DNA: TGTGCCAGCAGTTTATGGGAGGAACGCAATGAGCAGTTCTTC; CDR3 protein: CASSLWEERNEQFF
clone size: NA; J gene: TRBJ1-3; V gene: TRBV13; D gene: NA; CDR3 DNA: TGTGCCAGCGCAGAGGGGTTGGCTGGAAACACCATATATTTT; CDR3 protein: CASAEGLAGNTIYF
clone size: NA; J gene: TRBJ2-1; V gene: TRBV28; D gene: NA; CDR3 DNA: TGTGCCAGCAGTACCATAAACACTGAGCAGTTCTTC; CDR3 protein: CASSTINTEQFF
clone size: NA; J gene: TRBJ2-1; V gene: TRBV2; D gene: TRBD2; CDR3 DNA: TGTGCCAGCGACGGACTAGCGGGAGGAATTAGTGAGCAGTTCTTC; CDR3 protein: CASDGLAGGISEQFF
clone size: NA; J gene: TRBJ2-2; V gene: TRBV5-4; D gene: TRBD1; CDR3 DNA: TGTGCCAGCAGCTACAGGGGTAGCCCCGGGGAGCTGTTTTTT; CDR3 protein: CASSYRGSPGELFF
clone size: NA; J gene: TRBJ2-3; V gene: TRBV5-1; D gene: TRBD2; CDR3 DNA: TGCGCCAGCAGCTCGGGGCCCGGGCGGGAGGGCACCGATACGCAGTATTTT; CDR3 protein: CASSSGPGREGTDTQYF
clone size: once; J gene: TRBJ1-5; V gene: TRBV14; D gene: NA; CDR3 DNA: TGTGCCAGCAGCAGGGGGTATCTTTGTATTCAGCCCCAGCATTTT; CDR3 protein: CASSRGYLCIQPQHF
clone size: NA; J gene: TRBJ2-6; V gene: TRBV7-8; D gene: NA; CDR3 DNA: TGTGCCAGCAGCTTGCACAGGGGGGGGACTGGGGCCAACGTCCTGACTTTC; CDR3 protein: CASSLHRGGTGANVLTF
clone size: NA; J gene: TRBJ1-1; V gene: TRBV12-2; D gene: NA; CDR3 DNA: TGTGCAAGTCGCTCCCGATGGGGACAGAAGAACACTGAAGCTTTCTTT; CDR3 protein: CASRSRWGQKNTEAFF
clone size: NA; J gene: TRBJ2-7; V gene: TRBV6-5; D gene: NA; CDR3 DNA: TGTGCCAGCAGTTACTTTAGCGGAGGGGGAAACGAGCAGTACTTC; CDR3 protein: CASSYFSGGGNEQYF
clone size: NA; J gene: TRBJ2-7; V gene: TRBV5-6; D gene: NA; CDR3 DNA: TGTGCCAGCAGCTGGGCGGGTTCCTACGAGCAGTACTTC; CDR3 protein: CASSWAGSYEQYF
clone size: NA; J gene: TRBJ2-7; V gene: TRBV15; D gene: NA; CDR3 DNA: TGTGCCACCAGCAGATCGGACAGCCCCTACGAGCAGTACTTC; CDR3 protein: CATSRSDSPYEQYF
clone size: NA; J gene: TRBJ1-6; V gene: TRBV21-1; D gene: NA; CDR3 DNA: TGTGCCAGCAGGTCGGACAGCTCCTATAATTCACCCCTCCACTTT; CDR3 protein: CASRSDSSYNSPLHF
clone size: NA; J gene: TRBJ1-2; V gene: TRBV28; D gene: NA; CDR3 DNA: TGTGCCAGCAGTTTAAGGGGTGGGGCTGGCTACACCTTC; CDR3 protein: CASSLRGGAGYTF
clone size: NA; J gene: TRBJ2-1; V gene: TRBV7-2; D gene: NA; CDR3 DNA: TGTGCCAGCAGCTTAGAGAATGGACTACATATTTACAATGAGCAGTTCTTC; CDR3 protein: CASSLENGLHIYNEQFF
clone size: NA; J gene: TRBJ2-7; V gene: TRBV7-8; D gene: TRBD1; CDR3 DNA: TGTGCCTCATGGGACAGGGACTACGAGCAGTACTTC; CDR3 protein: CASWDRDYEQYF
clone size: NA; J gene: TRBJ2-1; V gene: TRBV7-8; D gene: NA; CDR3 DNA: TGTGCCAGCAGCCCCCCTCTGGAGACGACTGAGCAGTTCTTC; CDR3 protein: CASSPPLETTEQFF
clone size: NA; J gene: TRBJ2-7; V gene: TRBV4-1; D gene: TRBD1; CDR3 DNA: TGCGCCAGCAGCTCCGGGACAGGGATGGGAGAGCAGTACTTC; CDR3 protein: CASSSGTGMGEQYF
clone size: NA; J gene: TRBJ2-7; V gene: TRBV5-1; D gene: NA; CDR3 DNA: TGCGCCAGCAGCTCAGAAAACAGGGTTTCCTACGAGCAGTACTTC; CDR3 protein: CASSSENRVSYEQYF